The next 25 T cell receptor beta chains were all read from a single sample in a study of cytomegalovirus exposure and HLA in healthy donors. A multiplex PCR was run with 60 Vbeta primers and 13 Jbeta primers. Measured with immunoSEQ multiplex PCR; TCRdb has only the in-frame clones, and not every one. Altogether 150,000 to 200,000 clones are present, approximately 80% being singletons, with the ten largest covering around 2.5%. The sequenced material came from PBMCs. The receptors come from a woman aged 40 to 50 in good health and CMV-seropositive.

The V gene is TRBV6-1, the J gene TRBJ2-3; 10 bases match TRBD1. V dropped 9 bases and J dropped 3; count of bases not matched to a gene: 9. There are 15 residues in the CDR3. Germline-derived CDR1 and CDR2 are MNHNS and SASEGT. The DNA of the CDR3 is TGTGCCAGTACCATCCCGGGACAGGGGACAGATACGCAGTATTTT. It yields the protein CASTIPGQGTDTQYF.

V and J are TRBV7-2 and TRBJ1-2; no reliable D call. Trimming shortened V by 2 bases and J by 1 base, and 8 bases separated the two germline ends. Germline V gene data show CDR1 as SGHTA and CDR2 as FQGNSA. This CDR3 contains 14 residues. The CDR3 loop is CASSLNRDNYGYTF. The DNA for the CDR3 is TGTGCCAGCAGCTTAAATCGGGATAACTATGGCTACACCTTC.

The CDR3 DNA reads TGTGCCAGCAGTGGGCAGGGGGTCCGCACAGATACGCAGTATTTT. This gives the protein CASSGQGVRTDTQYF. V is TRBV2 and J is TRBJ2-3; TRBD1 agrees at 7 bases. The CDR3 runs to 15 residues. Germline values: CDR1 SNHLY, CDR2 FYNNEI. V lost 4 bases and J lost 1; bases outside the gene matches: 5.

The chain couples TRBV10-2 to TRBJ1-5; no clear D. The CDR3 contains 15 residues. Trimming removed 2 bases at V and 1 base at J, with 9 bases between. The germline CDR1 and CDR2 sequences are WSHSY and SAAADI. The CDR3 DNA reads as TGCGCCAGCAGTGAGAATTCGGGGAGCAATCAGCCCCAGCATTTT. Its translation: CASSENSGSNQPQHF.

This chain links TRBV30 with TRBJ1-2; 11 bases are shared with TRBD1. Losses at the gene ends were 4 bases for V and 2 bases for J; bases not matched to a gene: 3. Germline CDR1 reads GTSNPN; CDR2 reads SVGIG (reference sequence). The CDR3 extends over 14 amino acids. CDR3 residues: CAWTGDRGNYGYTF. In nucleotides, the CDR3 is TGTGCCTGGACCGGGGACAGGGGGAACTATGGCTACACCTTC. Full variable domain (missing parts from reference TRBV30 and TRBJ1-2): SQTIHQWPATLVQPVGSPLSLECTVEGTSNPNLYWYRQAAGRGLQLLFYSVGIGQISSEVPQNLSASRPQDRQFILSSKKLLLSDSGFYLCAWTGDRGNYGYTFGSGTRLTVV.

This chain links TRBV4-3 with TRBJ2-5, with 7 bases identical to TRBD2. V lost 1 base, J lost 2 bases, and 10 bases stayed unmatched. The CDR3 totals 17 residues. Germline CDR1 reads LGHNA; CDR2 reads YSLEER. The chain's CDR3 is CASSQGRMGGRQETQYF. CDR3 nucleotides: TGCGCCAGCAGCCAAGGTCGGATGGGGGGGAGGCAAGAGACCCAGTACTTC.

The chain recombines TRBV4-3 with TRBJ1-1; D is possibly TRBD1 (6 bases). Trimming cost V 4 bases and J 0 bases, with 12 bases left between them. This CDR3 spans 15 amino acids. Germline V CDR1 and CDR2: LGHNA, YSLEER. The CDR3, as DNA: TGCGCCAGCAGCCTCGGACAGAGCATGAACACTGAAGCTTTCTTT. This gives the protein CASSLGQSMNTEAFF.

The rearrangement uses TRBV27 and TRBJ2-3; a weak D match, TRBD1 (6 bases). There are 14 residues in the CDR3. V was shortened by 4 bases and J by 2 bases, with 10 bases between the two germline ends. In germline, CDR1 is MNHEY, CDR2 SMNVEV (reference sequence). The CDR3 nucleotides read TGTGCCAGCAGTTGGAGGACAGACACAGATACGCAGTATTTT. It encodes CASSWRTDTDTQYF.

The CDR3 loop reads CSVGPQGANTGELFF. Here the CDR3 DNA reads TGCAGCGTTGGGCCTCAGGGGGCGAACACCGGGGAGCTGTTTTTT. V usage is TRBV29-1 and J usage is TRBJ2-2; 7 bases are a match to TRBD1. The germline gives CDR1 SQVTM, CDR2 ANQGSEA. V lost 4 bases, J lost 0 bases, and 5 bases stayed unmatched. This CDR3 has 15 amino acids.

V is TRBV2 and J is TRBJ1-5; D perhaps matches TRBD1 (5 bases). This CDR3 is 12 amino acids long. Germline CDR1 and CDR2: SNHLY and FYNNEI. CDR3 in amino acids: CAIGGGQGAQHF. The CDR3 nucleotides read TGTGCGATCGGGGGAGGCCAAGGGGCCCAGCATTTT.

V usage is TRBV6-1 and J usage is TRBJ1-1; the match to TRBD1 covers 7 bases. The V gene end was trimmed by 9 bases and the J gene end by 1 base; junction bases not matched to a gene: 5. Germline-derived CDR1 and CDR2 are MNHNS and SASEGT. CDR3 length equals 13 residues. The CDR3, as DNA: TGTGCCAGTACAGGGGTTTCGAACACTGAAGCTTTCTTT. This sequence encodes CASTGVSNTEAFF.

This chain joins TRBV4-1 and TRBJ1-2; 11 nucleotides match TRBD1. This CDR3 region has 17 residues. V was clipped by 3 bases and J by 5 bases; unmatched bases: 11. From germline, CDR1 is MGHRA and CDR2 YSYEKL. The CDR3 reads CASSQDIPGQGEYGYTF. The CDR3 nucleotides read TGCGCCAGCAGCCAGGATATTCCGGGACAGGGGGAATATGGCTACACCTTC.

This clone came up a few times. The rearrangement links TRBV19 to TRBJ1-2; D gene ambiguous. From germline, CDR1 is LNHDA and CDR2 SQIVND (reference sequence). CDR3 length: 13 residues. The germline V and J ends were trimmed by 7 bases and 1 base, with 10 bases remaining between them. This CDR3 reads CASNTQLNYGYTF. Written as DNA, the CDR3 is TGTGCCAGTAACACACAGCTTAACTATGGCTACACCTTC.

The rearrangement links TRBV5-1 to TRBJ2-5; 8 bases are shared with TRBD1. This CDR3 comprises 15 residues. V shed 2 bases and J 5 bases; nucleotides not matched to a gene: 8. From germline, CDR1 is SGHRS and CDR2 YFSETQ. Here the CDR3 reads CASSFTGQGGETQYF. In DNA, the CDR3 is TGCGCCAGCAGCTTTACCGGACAGGGCGGGGAGACCCAGTACTTC. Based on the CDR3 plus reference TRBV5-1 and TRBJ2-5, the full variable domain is KAGVTQTPRYLIKTRGQQVTLSCSPISGHRSVSWYQQTPGQGLQFLFEYFSETQRNKGNFPGRFSGRQFSNSRSEMNVSTLELGDSALYLCASSFTGQGGETQYFGPGTRLLVL.

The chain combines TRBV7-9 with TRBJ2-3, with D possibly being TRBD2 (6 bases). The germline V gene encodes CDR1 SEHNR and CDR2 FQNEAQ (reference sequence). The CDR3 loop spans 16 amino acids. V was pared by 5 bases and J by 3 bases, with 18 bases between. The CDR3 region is CASSILRGGLTDTQYF. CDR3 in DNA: TGTGCCAGCAGCATCCTTCGTGGAGGGCTGACAGATACGCAGTATTTT.

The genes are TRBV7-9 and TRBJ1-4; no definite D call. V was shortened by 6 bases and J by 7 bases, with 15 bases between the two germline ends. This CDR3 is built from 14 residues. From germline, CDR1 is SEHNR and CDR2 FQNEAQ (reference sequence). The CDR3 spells CASSRPGISEKLFF. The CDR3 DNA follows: TGTGCCAGCAGTCGACCGGGTATCAGTGAAAAACTGTTTTTT. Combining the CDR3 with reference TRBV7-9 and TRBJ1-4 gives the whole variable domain DTGVSQNPRHKITKRGQNVTFRCDPISEHNRLYWYRQTLGQGPEFLTYFQNEAQLEKSRLLSDRFSAERPKGSFSTLEIQRTEQGDSAMYLCASSRPGISEKLFFGSGTQLSVL.

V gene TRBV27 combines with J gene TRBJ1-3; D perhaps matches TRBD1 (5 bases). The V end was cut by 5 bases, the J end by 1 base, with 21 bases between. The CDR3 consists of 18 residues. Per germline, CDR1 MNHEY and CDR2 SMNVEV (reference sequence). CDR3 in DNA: TGTGCCAGCAGTCCCCGCGGGGCTCGGCCCCTATCTGGAAACACCATATATTTT. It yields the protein CASSPRGARPLSGNTIYF.

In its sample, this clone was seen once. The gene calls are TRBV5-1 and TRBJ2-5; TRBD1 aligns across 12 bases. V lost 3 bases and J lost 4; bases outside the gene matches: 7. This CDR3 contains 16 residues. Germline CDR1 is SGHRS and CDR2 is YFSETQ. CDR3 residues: CASSSPGTGGRETQYF. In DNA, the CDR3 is TGCGCCAGCAGCTCCCCTGGGACAGGGGGCAGAGAGACCCAGTACTTC.

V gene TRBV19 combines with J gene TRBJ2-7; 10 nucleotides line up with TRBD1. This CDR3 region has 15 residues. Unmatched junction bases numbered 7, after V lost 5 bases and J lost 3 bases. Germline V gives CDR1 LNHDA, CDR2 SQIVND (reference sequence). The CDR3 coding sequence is TGTGCCAGTAGTTCGAGACAGGGGGCATTCTACGAGCAGTACTTC. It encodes CASSSRQGAFYEQYF.

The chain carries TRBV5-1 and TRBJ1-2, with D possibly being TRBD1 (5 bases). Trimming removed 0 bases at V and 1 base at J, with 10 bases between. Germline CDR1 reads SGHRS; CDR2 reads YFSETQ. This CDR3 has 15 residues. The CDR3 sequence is CASSLGGHLNYGYTF. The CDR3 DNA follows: TGCGCCAGCAGCTTGGGTGGACATCTTAACTATGGCTACACCTTC.

The CDR3 loop reads CASSEQGQINEKLFF. The CDR3 DNA sequence: TGTGCCAGCAGTGAACAGGGGCAGATTAATGAAAAACTGTTTTTT. V is TRBV2 and J is TRBJ1-4, with D perhaps matching TRBD1 (6 bases). This CDR3 has 15 residues. The germline CDR1 and CDR2 sequences are SNHLY and FYNNEI. V lost 2 bases and J 4 bases, leaving 11 bases between the germline ends.

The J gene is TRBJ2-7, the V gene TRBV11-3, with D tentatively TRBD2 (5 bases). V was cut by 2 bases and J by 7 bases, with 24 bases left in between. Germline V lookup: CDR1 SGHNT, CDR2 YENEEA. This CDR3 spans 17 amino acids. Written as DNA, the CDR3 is TGTGCCAGCAGCTTACGGGGTGGGAGCCAAAGGAGTGGAGAGCAGTACTTC. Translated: CASSLRGGSQRSGEQYF.

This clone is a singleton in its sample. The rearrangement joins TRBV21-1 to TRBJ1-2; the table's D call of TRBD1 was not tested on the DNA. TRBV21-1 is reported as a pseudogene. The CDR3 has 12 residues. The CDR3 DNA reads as TGTGCCAGCAGCACGGACAGACGTGGCTACACCTTC. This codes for CASSTDRRGYTF.

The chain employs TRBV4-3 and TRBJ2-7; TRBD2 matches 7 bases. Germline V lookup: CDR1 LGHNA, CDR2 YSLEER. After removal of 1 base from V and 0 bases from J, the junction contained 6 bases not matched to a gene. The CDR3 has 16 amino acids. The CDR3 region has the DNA TGCGCCAGCAGCCAAGGGTCGGGGGGAAGCTCCTACGAGCAGTACTTC. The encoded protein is CASSQGSGGSSYEQYF.

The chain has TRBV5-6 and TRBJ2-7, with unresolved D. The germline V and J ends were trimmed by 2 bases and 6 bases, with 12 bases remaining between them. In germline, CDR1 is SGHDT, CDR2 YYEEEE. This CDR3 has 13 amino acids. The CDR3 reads CASSFFPGREQYF. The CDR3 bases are TGTGCCAGCAGCTTCTTCCCGGGTCGCGAGCAGTACTTC.